This entry features one T cell receptor beta chain sequence. These data originate in a study of blood T cell repertoires in COVID-19. Study-wide background: Both acute and convalescent COVID-19 samples were obtained from the United States, Italy and Spain. PBMCs, B-cell-depleted T cells, or T cells were the source of the cDNA or gDNA that made up the material.

Original methodology: From reference gene primer amplification, estimates of nucleated cell counts were derived. The protocol was immunoSEQ multiplex PCR, while the TCRdb copy is restricted to in-frame clones and leaves out a portion. That table furnishes V, J and clone size, whereas the DNA furnished D and trimming. The table lists approximately 190,000 clones, roughly 82% of them singletons. The V end lost 1 base, the J end lost 4 bases, and 10 bases lay between the germline ends. Germline CDR1 and CDR2: GTSNPN and SVGIG (reference sequence). This CDR3 comprises 13 residues. This chain links TRBV30 with TRBJ2-5, with a possible D match to TRBD2 (5 bases). This clonotype originated in a woman in her sixties with acute COVID-19. What was sequenced was PBMCs or T cells enriched from blood (not recorded which). CDR3 amino acids: CAWSAGNRETQYF. In DNA form, the CDR3 reads TGTGCCTGGAGTGCGGGAAATCGAGAGACCCAGTACTTC.